This T cell receptor (beta chain) was identified during a study of T cell clonotyping in hematopoietic cell transplantation. On the study more broadly: Pretransplant recipient samples were taken after cytoreduction. The study's findings and limits: Few recipient clonotypes overlapped donors; over 95% were de novo at given depth. After transplant, recipient diversity fell while pathologically expanded clonotypes grew through day 180.

Trimming cost V 7 bases and J 2 bases, with 8 bases left between them. CDR3 size: 11 residues. The V gene's germline CDR1 is SQVTM and CDR2 ANQGSEA. Measured with immunoSEQ multiplex PCR; TCRdb has only the in-frame clones, and not every one. The sample gives 30,000 to 40,000 clones, 85% to 95% of which show up once; 1.5% to 2% is in the top ten. Time point meaning: recipient sample about 28 days before transplant, after cytoreduction. Concerning this clone itself: Its antigen is unknown.

The receptor comes from a man in his forties or fifties with chronic myeloid leukemia. Some clones in this sample may be carry-over from other donors' samples. The chain employs TRBV29-1 and TRBJ1-1; D is possibly TRBD1 (5 bases). The sample was peripheral blood mononuclear cells, taken before stem cell transplant. This CDR3 is CSGRVNTEAFF. The CDR3, as DNA: TGCAGCGGCAGGGTTAACACTGAAGCTTTCTTT. Variable domain in full (rest from reference TRBV29-1 and TRBJ1-1): SAVISQKPSRDICQRGTSLTIQCQVDSQVTMMFWYRQQPGQSLTLIATANQGSEATYESGFVIDKFPISRPNLTFSTLTVSNMSPEDSSIYLCSGRVNTEAFFGQGTRLTVV.